Sequencing of this T cell receptor beta chain was carried out in a study of blood T cell repertoires in COVID-19. Source study methods: Estimated nucleated cell counts came from reference gene primer amplification. Repertoires were generated with immunoSEQ multiplex PCR, while TCRdb's copy carries only in-frame clones and drops some. The V and J calls and the clone size are those of that table, but D and trimming were determined from the DNA. This sample has roughly 100,000 clones, with roughly 79% found just once. The germline V gene has CDR1 SEHNR and CDR2 FQNEAQ (reference sequence). V shed 1 base and J 7 bases; nucleotides not matched to a gene: 7. CDR3 length: 16 residues.

The genes are TRBV7-9 and TRBJ2-2; 9 bases align to TRBD1. The source is a woman in her 70s with acute or convalescent COVID-19. Sequenced input: peripheral blood. The CDR3 DNA sequence: TGTGCCAGCAGCTTAGTGGGGACAGGGAGAGTCGGGGAGCTGTTTTTT. Protein: CASSLVGTGRVGELFF.